What follows are 11 T cell receptor beta chains derived from one specimen sequenced in a study of blood T cell repertoires in COVID-19. TCRdb keeps only in-frame clones here, not all; method: immunoSEQ multiplex PCR. The profile shows roughly 45,000 clones, just over 85% of them singletons. The source material was peripheral blood. These receptors originate from an elderly woman with COVID-19, enrolled during active disease.

CDR3 region: CASSQVAGNTIYF. DNA of the CDR3: TGTGCCAGCAGCCAAGTCGCGGGAAACACCATATATTTT. The gene calls are TRBV3-1 (or the pseudogene TRBV3-2) and TRBJ1-3; D is undetermined. The germline V gene encodes CDR1 LGHDT and CDR2 YNNKEL (reference sequence). The V gene lost 1 base and the J gene lost 4 bases, with 5 bases spanning the gap. The CDR3 is made up of 13 amino acids.

V gene TRBV7-8 combines with J gene TRBJ1-2; D possibly corresponds to TRBD1 (6 bases). The CDR3 spans 14 residues. Trimming removed 1 base from V and 7 bases from J, with 13 bases in between. Germline V gene data show CDR1 as SGHVS and CDR2 as FQNEAQ. This CDR3 is CASSLDRVKFGYTF. The CDR3 region has the DNA TGTGCCAGCAGCTTAGACAGGGTCAAGTTTGGCTACACCTTC.

This clone showed up just once. V is TRBV5-1 and J is TRBJ2-5; the match to TRBD1 covers 9 bases. The ends lost 0 bases at V and 4 bases at J; junction bases unmatched: 4. From germline, CDR1 is SGHRS and CDR2 YFSETQ. The CDR3 is made up of 15 amino acids. CDR3 in DNA: TGCGCCAGCAGCTTGGTGCTGACAGGGGGAGAGACCCAGTACTTC. Translating gives CASSLVLTGGETQYF.

This rearrangement joins TRBV7-9 to TRBJ1-1; 8 bases align to TRBD1. With V trimmed by 5 bases and J by 11 bases, 13 bases remained unmatched. The CDR3 runs to 14 residues. Germline V gene lookup returns CDR1 SEHNR and CDR2 FQNEAQ (reference sequence). CDR3 region: CASSLYSTGDWAFF. Written as DNA, the CDR3 is TGTGCCAGCAGCCTATACTCGACAGGGGATTGGGCTTTCTTT.

The CDR3 reads CASSPSGQAIRGYGYTF. The CDR3, as DNA: TGTGCCAGCTCACCCTCTGGACAGGCCATCCGAGGCTATGGCTACACCTTC. The chain has TRBV18 and TRBJ1-2, with 7 bases identical to TRBD1. V trimming: 3 bases; J trimming: 4 bases; junction bases outside the gene matches: 14. In germline, CDR1 is KGHSH, CDR2 LQKENI. The CDR3 sequence is 17 residues long.

This clone appeared a single time. This rearrangement joins TRBV3-1 (or the pseudogene TRBV3-2) to TRBJ1-2, with TRBD1 matching over 7 bases. J was trimmed by 1 base and V by 4 bases; bases with no gene match: 3. Germline CDR1 reads LGHDT; CDR2 reads YNNKEL (reference sequence). CDR3 length equals 14 residues. CDR3 loop: CASSRPGGNYGYTF. CDR3 DNA sequence: TGTGCCAGCAGCCGGCCAGGGGGTAACTATGGCTACACCTTC.

The chain uses TRBV5-5 and TRBJ1-2; 7 bases match TRBD1. Losses at the gene ends were 3 bases for V and 4 bases for J; bases not matched to a gene: 12. CDR3 length equals 16 residues. Germline lookup yields CDR1 SGHKS and CDR2 YYEKEE (reference sequence). CDR3 DNA sequence: TGTGCCAGCAGCTCCCGGGTGGACAGGCAGCGCTATGGCTACACCTTC. This translates into CASSSRVDRQRYGYTF.

The genes are TRBV30 and TRBJ2-5, with D maybe TRBD1 (6 bases). The CDR3 has 16 amino acids. With 2 bases removed from V and 5 bases from J, the gap between germline ends came to 21 bases. The germline CDR1 and CDR2 sequences are GTSNPN and SVGIG (reference sequence). The CDR3, as DNA: TGTGCCTGGAGTCCTCCGCATTTTGGGACAAGGGAGACCCAGTACTTC. Its translation is CAWSPPHFGTRETQYF. Together with reference TRBV30 and TRBJ2-5, the CDR3 gives the full variable domain: SQTIHQWPATLVQPVGSPLSLECTVEGTSNPNLYWYRQAAGRGLQLLFYSVGIGQISSEVPQNLSASRPQDRQFILSSKKLLLSDSGFYLCAWSPPHFGTRETQYFGPGTRLLVL.

There are a few counts of this clone. The chain uses TRBV12-5 and TRBJ1-1; 8 bases are a match to TRBD1. V shed 4 bases and J 4 bases; nucleotides not matched to a gene: 5. The CDR3 spans 14 residues. Germline assignment: CDR1 LGHNT and CDR2 FRNRAP. The DNA for the CDR3 is TGTGCTAGTGGTTCGAACACAGGGGGCACTGAAGCTTTCTTT. Translated, it gives CASGSNTGGTEAFF.

The V call is TRBV21-1, the J call TRBJ2-1; TRBD2 is the table's D call, not checked against the DNA. TRBV21-1 represents a pseudogene. The CDR3 runs to 19 residues. The CDR3 spells CASSKGQGSGNVRDNEQFF. The CDR3 DNA sequence: TGTGCCAGCAGCAAAGGTCAAGGGTCGGGGAACGTTCGGGACAATGAGCAGTTCTTC.

This chain links TRBV19 with TRBJ2-3; 8 nucleotides match TRBD2. There are 15 residues in the CDR3. V was pared by 5 bases and J by 5 bases, with 9 bases of the junction left unmatched. Germline V gene data show CDR1 as LNHDA and CDR2 as SQIVND (reference sequence). Here the CDR3 reads CASSLEAGEVDTQYF. The DNA for the CDR3 is TGTGCCAGTAGTCTGGAAGCGGGAGAAGTAGATACGCAGTATTTT.